This T cell receptor beta chain comes out of a study of Graves' ophthalmopathy and Graves' hyperthyroidism. Findings and caveats of the study: Most expanded clonotypes from thyroid (those above 0.001 frequency) were also found in blood.

RNA transcripts were the template, and TCR beta CDR3 regions were amplified from them. First-round RT-PCR employed HTBI primers, with a second-round multiplex PCR after it. One entry per CDR3 protein, called by TCRdb with MiXCR from the multiplex PCR reads. Of hundreds of thousands of distinct CDR3 sequences listed, more than 40% were seen once; the top ten hold more than 3%. It was from roughly 9.3 ml of fresh peripheral blood that the PBMCs came. CDR3 size: 11 residues. CDR1 is SQVTM and CDR2 is ANQGSEA in the germline V gene. Trimming removed 1 base from V and 4 bases from J, with 5 bases in between. This clonotype was seen more than once but under ten times. Its antigen is not known.

The receptor's source is an adult man with Graves' ophthalmopathy. The specimen sequenced was peripheral blood. V and J are TRBV29-1 and TRBJ2-7; D is undetermined. CDR3 coding DNA: TGCAGCGTTGAAGGTGGGTACGAGCAGTACTTC. Its protein is CSVEGGYEQYF.